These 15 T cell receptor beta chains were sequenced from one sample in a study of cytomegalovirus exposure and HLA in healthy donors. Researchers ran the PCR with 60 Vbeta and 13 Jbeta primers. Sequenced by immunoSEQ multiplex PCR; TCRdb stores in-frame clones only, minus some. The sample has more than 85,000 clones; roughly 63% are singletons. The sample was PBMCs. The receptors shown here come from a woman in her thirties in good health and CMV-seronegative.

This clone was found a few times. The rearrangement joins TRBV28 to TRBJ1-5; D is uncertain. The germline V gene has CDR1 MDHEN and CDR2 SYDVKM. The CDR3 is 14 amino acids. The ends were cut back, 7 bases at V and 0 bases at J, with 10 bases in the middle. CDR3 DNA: TGTGCCAGCACCAGGCAAAATAGCAATCAGCCCCAGCATTTT. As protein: CASTRQNSNQPQHF.

CDR3 region: CASSSVLLAKNIQYF. Here the CDR3 DNA reads TGTGCCAGCAGTTCCGTCCTACTAGCCAAAAACATTCAGTACTTC. The chain links TRBV28 to TRBJ2-4; D unresolved. Trimming took 4 bases from V and 0 from J, leaving 10 bases between them. This CDR3 region has 15 residues. Germline lookup yields CDR1 MDHEN and CDR2 SYDVKM.

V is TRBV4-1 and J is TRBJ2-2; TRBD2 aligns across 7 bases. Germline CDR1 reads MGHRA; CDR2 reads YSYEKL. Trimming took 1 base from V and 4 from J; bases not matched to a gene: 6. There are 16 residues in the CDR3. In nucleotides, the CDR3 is TGCGCCAGCAGCCAAGTGGTACTAGCGCGCACCGGGGAGCTGTTTTTT. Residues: CASSQVVLARTGELFF.

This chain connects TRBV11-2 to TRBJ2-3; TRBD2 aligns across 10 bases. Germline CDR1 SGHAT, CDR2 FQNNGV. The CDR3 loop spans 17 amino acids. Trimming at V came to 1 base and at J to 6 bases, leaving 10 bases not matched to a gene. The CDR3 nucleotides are TGTGCCAGCAGCTTAGGGCGGGGAGCGGGGGGGGTGGATACGCAGTATTTT. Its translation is CASSLGRGAGGVDTQYF.

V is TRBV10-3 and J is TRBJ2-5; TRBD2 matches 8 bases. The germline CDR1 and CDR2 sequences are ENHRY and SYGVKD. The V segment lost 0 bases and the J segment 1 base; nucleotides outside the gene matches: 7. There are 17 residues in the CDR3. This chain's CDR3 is CAISESRAGVPQETQYF. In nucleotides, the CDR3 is TGTGCCATCAGTGAGTCAAGAGCGGGGGTACCCCAAGAGACCCAGTACTTC.

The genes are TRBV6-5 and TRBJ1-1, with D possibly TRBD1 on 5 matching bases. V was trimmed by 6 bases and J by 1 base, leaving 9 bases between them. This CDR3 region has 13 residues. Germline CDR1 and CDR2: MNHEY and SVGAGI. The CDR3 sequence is CASRRTQNTEAFF. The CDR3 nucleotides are TGTGCCAGCAGAAGGACACAGAACACTGAAGCTTTCTTT.

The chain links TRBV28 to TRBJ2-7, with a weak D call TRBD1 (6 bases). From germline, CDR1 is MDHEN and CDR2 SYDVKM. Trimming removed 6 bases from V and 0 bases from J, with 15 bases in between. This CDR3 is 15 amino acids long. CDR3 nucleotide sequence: TGTGCCAGCAGAAGAACAGGGCCGAGCTCCTACGAGCAGTACTTC. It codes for CASRRTGPSSYEQYF.

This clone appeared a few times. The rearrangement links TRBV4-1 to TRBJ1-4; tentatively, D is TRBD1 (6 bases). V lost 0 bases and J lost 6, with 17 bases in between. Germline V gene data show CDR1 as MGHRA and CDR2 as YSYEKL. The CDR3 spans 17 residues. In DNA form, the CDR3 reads TGCGCCAGCAGCCAAGATCCCCCCCAGGGGATGGATGAAAAACTGTTTTTT. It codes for CASSQDPPQGMDEKLFF.

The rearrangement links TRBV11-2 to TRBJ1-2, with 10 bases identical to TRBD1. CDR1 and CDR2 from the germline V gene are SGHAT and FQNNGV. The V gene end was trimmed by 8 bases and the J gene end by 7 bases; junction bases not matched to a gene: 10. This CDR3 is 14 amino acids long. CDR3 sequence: CASRDRGEYGGYTF. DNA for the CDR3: TGTGCCAGCCGGGACAGGGGAGAGTACGGTGGCTACACCTTC.

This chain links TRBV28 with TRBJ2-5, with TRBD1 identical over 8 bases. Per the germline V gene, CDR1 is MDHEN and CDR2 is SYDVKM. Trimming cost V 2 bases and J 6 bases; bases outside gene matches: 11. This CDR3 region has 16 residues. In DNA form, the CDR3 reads TGTGCCAGCAGTTTACTTCCGTGGCAGGGGGCCAAGACCCAGTACTTC. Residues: CASSLLPWQGAKTQYF.

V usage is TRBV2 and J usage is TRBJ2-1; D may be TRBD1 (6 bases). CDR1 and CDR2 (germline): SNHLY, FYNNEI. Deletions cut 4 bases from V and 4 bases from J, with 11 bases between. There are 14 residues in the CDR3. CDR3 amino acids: CASSGGQFYNEQFF. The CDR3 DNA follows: TGTGCCAGCAGTGGTGGACAGTTTTACAATGAGCAGTTCTTC.

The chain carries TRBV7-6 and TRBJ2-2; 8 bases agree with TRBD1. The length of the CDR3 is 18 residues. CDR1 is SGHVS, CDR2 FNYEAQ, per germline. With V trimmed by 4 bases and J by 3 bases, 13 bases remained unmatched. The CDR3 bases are TGTGCCAGCAGCTCGACCTCGGGCAGGGGGCGCGACACCGGGGAGCTGTTTTTT. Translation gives CASSSTSGRGRDTGELFF.

The CDR3, as DNA: TGTGCCAGCAGTTTCCCTCCCGGGGAGCTGTTTTTT. Translation: CASSFPPGELFF. The rearrangement uses TRBV28 and TRBJ2-2; D is undetermined. The CDR3 has 12 amino acids. The V and J ends lost 3 bases and 6 bases respectively, with 5 bases between them. Per the germline V gene, CDR1 is MDHEN and CDR2 is SYDVKM.

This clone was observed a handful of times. The DNA of the CDR3 is TGTGCCAGTAGTATAGTGTATAGCAATCAGCCCCAGCATTTT. Translation: CASSIVYSNQPQHF. The V call is TRBV19, the J call TRBJ1-5; D is unresolved. V was cut by 1 base and J by 0 bases, with 4 bases left in between. Germline V gives CDR1 LNHDA, CDR2 SQIVND (reference sequence). The CDR3 is 14 residues long.

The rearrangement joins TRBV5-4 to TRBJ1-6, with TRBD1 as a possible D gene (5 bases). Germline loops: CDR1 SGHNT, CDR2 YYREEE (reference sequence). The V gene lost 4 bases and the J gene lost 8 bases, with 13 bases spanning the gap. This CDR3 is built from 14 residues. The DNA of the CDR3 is TGTGCCAGCAGCAAGGGGTCAGCTTATTCACCCCTCCACTTT. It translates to CASSKGSAYSPLHF.